A single count supports the clone carrying this T cell receptor beta chain. The data belong to a study of T cell changes during pregnancy in multiple sclerosis. Trimming took 3 bases from V and 1 from J, leaving 17 bases between them. The length of the CDR3 is 17 residues. Germline lookup yields CDR1 MDHEN and CDR2 SYDVKM. Sequencing used immunoSEQ multiplex PCR; TCRdb keeps in-frame clones, though not all of them. The table has 60,000 to 85,000 clones, around 90% seen once. The source of this sequence is a female donor in good health, enrolled as a control in a pregnancy study. The sequencing here drew on peripheral blood, taken after pregnancy. The V and J genes are TRBV28 and TRBJ2-3, with TRBD2 as a possible D gene (6 bases). In DNA form, the CDR3 reads TGTGCCAGCAGTTTCCCCCCGGGAGCGGAGGGCACAGATACGCAGTATTTT. As protein: CASSFPPGAEGTDTQYF.